A selection of T cell receptor beta chains follows, all from one sample in a study of shared clonotypes between healthy human individuals. Only in-frame clones appear in the TCRdb table, and some are missing; sequencing was by immunoSEQ multiplex PCR. Of about 2 million clones in the sample, 90% to 95% were seen once. Sequenced input: naive CD4+ T cells sorted from blood. Every receptor here comes from a man aged 18 to 29 in good health. CDR3s leave out the opening cysteine and the closing phenylalanine or tryptophan. A D gene is named only where the DNA matches it firmly.

TRBV5-1	TRBD1	TRBJ1-6	ASSFDRGRSPLH
TRBV30	TRBD2	TRBJ2-5	AWTISAGGQTQY
TRBV6-1	-	TRBJ1-2	ASSEEPTEVYGYT
TRBV30	-	TRBJ2-5	ASGNGGQETQY
TRBV29-1	TRBD2	TRBJ2-3	SVVPGLASLNTQY
TRBV30	-	TRBJ1-1	AWGRANTEAF
TRBV5-4	-	TRBJ2-1	ASSIYSGIGYNEQF
TRBV10-3	TRBD2	TRBJ2-1	AISPLAGAGNEQF
TRBV4-3	-	TRBJ2-3	ASSRRTGMSGTDTQY
TRBV7-2	-	TRBJ2-7	ASSLPNEGPYEQY
TRBV10-1	TRBD1	TRBJ2-2	ASQGVNTGELF
TRBV11-2	-	TRBJ1-2	ASSSPFGGTYYGYT
TRBV28	TRBD1	TRBJ1-2	ASSLLQGRYGYT
TRBV5-1	-	TRBJ2-3	ASLADTSTDTQY
TRBV6-1	-	TRBJ1-3	ASSTNREGNTIY
TRBV11-2	-	TRBJ2-4	ASSLEYGRPVENIQY
TRBV18	-	TRBJ2-7	ASSPDIGEQY
TRBV6-5	-	TRBJ2-7	ASTIRGEQY
TRBV7-2	-	TRBJ1-2	ASSLRINYGYT
TRBV18	TRBD2	TRBJ2-1	ASSPPVRGARYNEQF
TRBV7-6	-	TRBJ1-4	ASSQGQGKEKLF
TRBV5-4	TRBD2	TRBJ2-7	ASSLAGVGYEQY
TRBV12-5	-	TRBJ1-2	ASGLVGRSYGYT
TRBV2	TRBD1	TRBJ1-3	ASTGQGLAGNTIY
TRBV6-1	-	TRBJ2-1	ASSEPAYKGEQF
TRBV18	-	TRBJ2-3	ASSNSVGADRGDTQY
TRBV18	-	TRBJ1-5	ASSPDIHQPQH
TRBV4-3	TRBD2	TRBJ2-3	ASSQDKASGGTDTQY
TRBV5-4	TRBD1	TRBJ2-2	ASSLGQGMSGELF
TRBV7-2	-	TRBJ1-2	ASSLGRTVYGYT
TRBV27	TRBD2	TRBJ2-5	ASSSKAGGVKQETQY
TRBV6-1	-	TRBJ2-2	ASRGGYLNTGELF
TRBV6-1	TRBD1	TRBJ1-6	ASSAPGQRNSPLH
TRBV2	-	TRBJ2-7	ASSEAWTGLREQY
TRBV11-2	-	TRBJ1-5	ASSLDGDQPQH
TRBV25-1	TRBD1	TRBJ2-7	ASSDPGQRHYEQY
TRBV5-4	TRBD1	TRBJ1-2	ASSLDRGHYGYT
TRBV2	-	TRBJ2-1	ASRRSNEQF
TRBV10-1	-	TRBJ2-3	ASSRMAGSDTQY
TRBV5-1	TRBD2	TRBJ2-1	ASSPGLAGGRYNEQF
TRBV5-1	TRBD2	TRBJ2-7	ASRGEGLAVYEQY
TRBV5-6	-	TRBJ2-2	ASSLPSPNTGELF
TRBV7-2	-	TRBJ1-1	ASSLIWGVETEAF
TRBV7-9	-	TRBJ2-7	ASCRGSWGPYEQY
TRBV2	TRBD1	TRBJ2-7	ASNRETGNLEQY
TRBV6-5	-	TRBJ1-4	ASSPQVSNEKLF
TRBV4-2	TRBD2	TRBJ2-7	ASSQDLLAGAGEQY
TRBV29-1	-	TRBJ1-4	SVAGSASEKLF
TRBV25-1	TRBD1	-	ASSDGTGTYEQY
TRBV7-3	TRBD1	TRBJ1-5	ASSGDRADQPQH
TRBV20-1	-	TRBJ2-5	SAVGIETQY
TRBV4-3	-	TRBJ2-3	ASSQVVWDTQY
TRBV2	TRBD2	TRBJ2-1	ASSEVRLAGANEQF
TRBV4-1	TRBD2	TRBJ2-3	ASSQVGLWGGSTDTQY
TRBV15	-	TRBJ1-1	ATSERRASWGTEAF